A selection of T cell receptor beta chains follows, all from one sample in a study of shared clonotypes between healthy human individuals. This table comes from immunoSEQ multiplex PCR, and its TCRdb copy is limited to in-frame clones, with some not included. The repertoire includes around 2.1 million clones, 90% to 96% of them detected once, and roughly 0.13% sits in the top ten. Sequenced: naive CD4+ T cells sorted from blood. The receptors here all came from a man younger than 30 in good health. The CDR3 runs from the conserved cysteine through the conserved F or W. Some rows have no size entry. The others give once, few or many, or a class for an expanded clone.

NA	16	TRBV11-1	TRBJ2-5	CASSSGGAGGRETQYF
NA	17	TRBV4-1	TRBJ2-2	CASSHEFRTGDTGELFF
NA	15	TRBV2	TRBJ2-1	CASSEAGRGSNEQFF
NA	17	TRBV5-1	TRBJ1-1	CASSPADRGSKNTEAFF
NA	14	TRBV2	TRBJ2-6	CASSEQSGANVLTF
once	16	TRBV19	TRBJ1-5	CASAEGPQSLNQPQHF
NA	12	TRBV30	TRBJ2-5	CAWSDLSETQYF
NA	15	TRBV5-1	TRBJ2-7	CASSNLRGPIGEQYF
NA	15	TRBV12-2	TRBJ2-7	CASRLDRGGSYEQYF
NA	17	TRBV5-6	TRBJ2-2	CASSLVGGSRNTGELFF
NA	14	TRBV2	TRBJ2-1	CASRLTSGGNEQFF
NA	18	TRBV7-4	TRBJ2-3	CASSLWVARAFITDTQYF
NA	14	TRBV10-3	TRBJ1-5	CAISPGQGYEPQHF
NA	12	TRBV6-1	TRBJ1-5	CASSEGSQPQHF
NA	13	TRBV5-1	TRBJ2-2	CASSLGLPGELFF
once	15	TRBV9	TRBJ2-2	CASSPRQGADGELFF
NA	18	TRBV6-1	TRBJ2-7	CASSEVLIRQGSSYEQYF
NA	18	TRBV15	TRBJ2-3	CATSRETWRLASADTQYF
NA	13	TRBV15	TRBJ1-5	CATSRDPTSAQHF
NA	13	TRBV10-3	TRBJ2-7	CAISESPGLGQYF
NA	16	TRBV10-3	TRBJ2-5	CAISESLGAPQETQYF
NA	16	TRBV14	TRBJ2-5	CASSQEGLLGMETQYF
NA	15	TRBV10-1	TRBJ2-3	CASSEGPGSTDTQYF
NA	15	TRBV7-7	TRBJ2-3	CASSLAGQPTDTQYF
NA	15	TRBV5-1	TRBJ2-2	CASSLGGPGTGELFF
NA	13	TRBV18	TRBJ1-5	CASSPTDRPAQHF
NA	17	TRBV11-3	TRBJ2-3	CASSRSPGLAGVDTQYF
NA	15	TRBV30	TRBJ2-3	CAWSVQVAGPDTQYF
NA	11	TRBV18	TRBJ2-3	CATTPTDTQYF
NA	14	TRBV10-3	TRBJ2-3	CAISGGGGTDTQYF
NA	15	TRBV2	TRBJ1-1	CASSGEGGRNTEAFF
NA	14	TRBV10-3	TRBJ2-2	CATGQGADTGELFF
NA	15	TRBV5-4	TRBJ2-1	CASSFRGNPPNEQFF
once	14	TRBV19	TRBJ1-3	CASRSRGSGNTIYF
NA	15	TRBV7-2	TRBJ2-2	CASSPGTLVPGELFF
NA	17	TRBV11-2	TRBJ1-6	CASSLGGGFGVGSPLHF
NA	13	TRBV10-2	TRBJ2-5	CASSEWGRETQYF
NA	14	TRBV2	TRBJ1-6	CASSEAWYNSPLHF
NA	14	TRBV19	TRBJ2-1	CASSSRTSIDEQFF
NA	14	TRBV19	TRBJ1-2	CASSSGPINYGYTF
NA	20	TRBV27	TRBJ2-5	CASSPQPTSGTGIIQETQYF
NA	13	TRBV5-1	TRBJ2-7	CASSLPGTDEQYF